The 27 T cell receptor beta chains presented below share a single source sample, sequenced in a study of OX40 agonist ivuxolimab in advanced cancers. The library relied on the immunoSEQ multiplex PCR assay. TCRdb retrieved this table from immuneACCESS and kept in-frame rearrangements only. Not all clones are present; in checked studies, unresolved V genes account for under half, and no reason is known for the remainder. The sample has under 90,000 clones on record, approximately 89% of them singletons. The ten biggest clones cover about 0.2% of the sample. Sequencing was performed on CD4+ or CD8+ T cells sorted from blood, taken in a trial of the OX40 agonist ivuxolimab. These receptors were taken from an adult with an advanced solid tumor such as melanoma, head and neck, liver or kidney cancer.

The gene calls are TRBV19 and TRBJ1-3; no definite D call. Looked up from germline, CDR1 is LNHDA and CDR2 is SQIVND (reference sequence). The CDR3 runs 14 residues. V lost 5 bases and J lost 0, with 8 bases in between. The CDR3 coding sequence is TGTGCCAGTAGTGGGCGTCTCTCTGGAAACACCATATATTTT. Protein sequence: CASSGRLSGNTIYF.

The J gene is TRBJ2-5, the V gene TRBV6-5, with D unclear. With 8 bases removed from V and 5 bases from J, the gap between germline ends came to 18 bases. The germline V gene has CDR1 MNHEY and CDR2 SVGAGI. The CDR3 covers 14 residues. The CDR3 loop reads CASQKAIGVETQYF. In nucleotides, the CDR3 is TGTGCCAGCCAAAAGGCGATCGGTGTGGAGACCCAGTACTTC.

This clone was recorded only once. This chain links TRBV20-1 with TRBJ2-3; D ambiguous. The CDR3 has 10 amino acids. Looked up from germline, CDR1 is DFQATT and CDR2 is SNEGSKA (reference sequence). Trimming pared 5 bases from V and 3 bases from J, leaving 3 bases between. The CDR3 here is CSAQTDTQYF. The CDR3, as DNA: TGCAGTGCTCAGACAGATACGCAGTATTTT.

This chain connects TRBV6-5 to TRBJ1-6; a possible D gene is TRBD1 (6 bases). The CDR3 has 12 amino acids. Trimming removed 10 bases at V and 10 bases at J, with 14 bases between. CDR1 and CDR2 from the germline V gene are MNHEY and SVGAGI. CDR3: CATQGGSSPLHF. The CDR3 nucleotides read TGTGCCACACAGGGCGGGAGCTCACCCCTCCACTTT.

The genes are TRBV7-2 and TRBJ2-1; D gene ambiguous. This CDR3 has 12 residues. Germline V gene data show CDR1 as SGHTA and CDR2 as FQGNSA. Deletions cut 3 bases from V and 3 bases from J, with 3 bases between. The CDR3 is CASSFNYNEQFF. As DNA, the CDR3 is TGTGCCAGCAGCTTTAACTACAATGAGCAGTTCTTC.

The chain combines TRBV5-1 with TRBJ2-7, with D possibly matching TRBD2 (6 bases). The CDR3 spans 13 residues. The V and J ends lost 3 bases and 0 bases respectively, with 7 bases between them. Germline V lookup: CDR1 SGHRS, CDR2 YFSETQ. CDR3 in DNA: TGCGCCAGCAGCTGGGGGGACTCCTACGAGCAGTACTTC. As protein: CASSWGDSYEQYF.

The CDR3 is CSVARTVGQPQHF. The CDR3 DNA reads TGCAGCGTTGCCAGGACTGTGGGTCAGCCCCAGCATTTT. J is TRBJ1-5 and V is TRBV29-1; D uncertain. Looked up from germline, CDR1 is SQVTM and CDR2 is ANQGSEA. The CDR3 totals 13 residues. V was cut by 4 bases and J by 6 bases, with 13 bases left in between.

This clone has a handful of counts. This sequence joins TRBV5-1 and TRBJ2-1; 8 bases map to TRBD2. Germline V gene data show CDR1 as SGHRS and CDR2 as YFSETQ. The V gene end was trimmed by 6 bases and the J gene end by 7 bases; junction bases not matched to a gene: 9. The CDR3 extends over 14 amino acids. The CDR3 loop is CASTSAGALNEQFF. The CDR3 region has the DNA TGCGCCAGCACCTCAGCGGGGGCCCTTAATGAGCAGTTCTTC.

CDR3 DNA: TGTGCCAGTGGGACTAGCTCTCGGGATGAGCAGTTCTTC. Residues: CASGTSSRDEQFF. The chain is built from TRBV19 and TRBJ2-1; 9 bases are a match to TRBD2. The CDR3 extends over 13 amino acids. J lost 8 bases, V lost 8 bases, and 7 bases had no gene match. Germline V gene lookup returns CDR1 LNHDA and CDR2 SQIVND (reference sequence).

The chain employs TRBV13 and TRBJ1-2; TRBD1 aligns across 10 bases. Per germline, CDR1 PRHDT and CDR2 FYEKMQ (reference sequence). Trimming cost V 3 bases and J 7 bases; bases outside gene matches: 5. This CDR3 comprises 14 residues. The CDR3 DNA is TGTGCCAGCAGCTTTCGACAGGGGGCGCTTGGCTACACCTTC. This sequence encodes CASSFRQGALGYTF.

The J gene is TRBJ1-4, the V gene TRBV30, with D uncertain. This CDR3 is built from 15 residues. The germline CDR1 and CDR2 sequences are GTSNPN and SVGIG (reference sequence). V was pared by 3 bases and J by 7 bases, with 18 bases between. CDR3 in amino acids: CAWSEGRTVGEKLFF. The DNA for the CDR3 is TGTGCCTGGAGCGAAGGGCGGACGGTCGGTGAAAAACTGTTTTTT.

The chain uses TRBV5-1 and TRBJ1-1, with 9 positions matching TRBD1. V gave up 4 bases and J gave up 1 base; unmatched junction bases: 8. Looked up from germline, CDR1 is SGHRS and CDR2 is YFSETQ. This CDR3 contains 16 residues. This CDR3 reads CASSTRTGERNTEAFF. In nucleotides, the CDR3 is TGCGCCAGCAGCACCCGGACAGGGGAAAGGAACACTGAAGCTTTCTTT.

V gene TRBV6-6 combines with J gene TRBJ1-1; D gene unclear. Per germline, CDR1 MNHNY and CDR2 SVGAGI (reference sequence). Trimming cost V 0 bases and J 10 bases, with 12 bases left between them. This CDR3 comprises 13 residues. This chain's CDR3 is CASSYSTNRGAFF. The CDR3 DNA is TGTGCCAGCAGTTACTCGACAAACCGGGGAGCTTTCTTT.

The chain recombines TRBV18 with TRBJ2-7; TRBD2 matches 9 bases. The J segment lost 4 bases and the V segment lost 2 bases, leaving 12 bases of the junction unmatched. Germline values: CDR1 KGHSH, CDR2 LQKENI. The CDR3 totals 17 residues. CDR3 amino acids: CASSPYNSGSFWYEQYF. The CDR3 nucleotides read TGTGCCAGCTCACCATATAATAGCGGGAGTTTTTGGTACGAGCAGTACTTC.

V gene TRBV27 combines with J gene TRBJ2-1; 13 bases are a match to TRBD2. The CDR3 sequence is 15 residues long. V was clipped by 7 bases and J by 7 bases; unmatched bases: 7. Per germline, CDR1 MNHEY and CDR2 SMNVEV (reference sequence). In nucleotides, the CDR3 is TGTGCCAGCAACTTGGGACTAGCGGGAAAGAATGAGCAGTTCTTC. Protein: CASNLGLAGKNEQFF.

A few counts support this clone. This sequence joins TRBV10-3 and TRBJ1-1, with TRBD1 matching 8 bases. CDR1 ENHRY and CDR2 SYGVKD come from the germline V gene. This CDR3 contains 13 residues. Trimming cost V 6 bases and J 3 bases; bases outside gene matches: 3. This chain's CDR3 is CAISRGQDTEAFF. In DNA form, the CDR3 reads TGTGCCATCAGCAGGGGACAGGACACTGAAGCTTTCTTT.

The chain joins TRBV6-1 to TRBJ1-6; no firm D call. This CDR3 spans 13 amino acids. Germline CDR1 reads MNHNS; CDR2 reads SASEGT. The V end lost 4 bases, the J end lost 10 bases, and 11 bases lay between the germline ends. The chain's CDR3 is CASSGGLISPLHF. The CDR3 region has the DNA TGTGCCAGCAGTGGAGGTTTAATCTCACCCCTCCACTTT.

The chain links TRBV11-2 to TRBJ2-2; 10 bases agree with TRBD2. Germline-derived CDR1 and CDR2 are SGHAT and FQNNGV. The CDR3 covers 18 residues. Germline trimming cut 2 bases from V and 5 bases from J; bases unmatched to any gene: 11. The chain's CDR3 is CASSLRIQASGRTGELFF. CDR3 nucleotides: TGTGCCAGCAGCTTACGGATCCAGGCTAGCGGGAGAACCGGGGAGCTGTTTTTT.

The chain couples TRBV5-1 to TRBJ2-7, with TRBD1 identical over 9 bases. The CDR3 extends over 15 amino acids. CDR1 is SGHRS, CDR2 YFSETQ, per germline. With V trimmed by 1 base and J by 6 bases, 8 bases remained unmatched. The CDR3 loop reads CASSLNGQGFGEQYF. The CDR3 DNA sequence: TGCGCCAGCAGCTTGAACGGACAGGGGTTTGGCGAGCAGTACTTC.

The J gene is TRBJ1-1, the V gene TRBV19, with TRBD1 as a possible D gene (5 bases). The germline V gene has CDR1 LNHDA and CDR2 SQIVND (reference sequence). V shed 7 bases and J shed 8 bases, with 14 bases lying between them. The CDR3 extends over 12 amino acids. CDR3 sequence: CASIPGRGEAFF. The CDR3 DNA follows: TGTGCCAGTATCCCGGGAAGGGGAGAAGCTTTCTTT. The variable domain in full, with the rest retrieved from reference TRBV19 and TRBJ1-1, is DGGITQSPKYLFRKEGQNVTLSCEQNLNHDAMYWYRQDPGQGLRLIYYSQIVNDFQKGDIAEGYSVSREKKESFPLTVTSAQKNPTAFYLCASIPGRGEAFFGQGTRLTVV.

The CDR3 protein is CASSLVENTEAFF. The CDR3 nucleotides read TGTGCCAGCAGTTTAGTAGAGAACACTGAAGCTTTCTTT. The rearrangement joins TRBV28 to TRBJ1-1; D unresolved. The germline V gene encodes CDR1 MDHEN and CDR2 SYDVKM. The V end lost 2 bases, the J end lost 1 base, and 5 bases lay between the germline ends. CDR3 size: 13 residues.

The CDR3 DNA is TGCGCCAGCAGCTTGCTAGAGACCCAGTACTTC. Translated: CASSLLETQYF. V and J are TRBV5-1 and TRBJ2-5; D unclear. Germline CDR1 is SGHRS and CDR2 is YFSETQ. V lost 1 base to trimming and J lost 4 bases, with 2 bases between them. This CDR3 has 11 residues.

The CDR3 spells CASSPQGGNSPLHF. The DNA for the CDR3 is TGTGCCAGCAGCCCTCAGGGGGGGAATTCACCCCTCCACTTT. The gene calls are TRBV9 and TRBJ1-6; 7 bases fit TRBD1. V trimming: 4 bases; J trimming: 7 bases; junction bases outside the gene matches: 5. In germline, CDR1 is SGDLS, CDR2 YYNGEE. The length of the CDR3 is 14 residues.

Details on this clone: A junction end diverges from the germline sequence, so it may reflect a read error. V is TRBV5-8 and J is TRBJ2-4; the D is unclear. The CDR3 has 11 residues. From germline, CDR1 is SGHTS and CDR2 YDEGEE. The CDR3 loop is CASSLVKGTVF. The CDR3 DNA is TGTGCCAGCAGCTTGGTGAAGGGTACGGTCTTC.

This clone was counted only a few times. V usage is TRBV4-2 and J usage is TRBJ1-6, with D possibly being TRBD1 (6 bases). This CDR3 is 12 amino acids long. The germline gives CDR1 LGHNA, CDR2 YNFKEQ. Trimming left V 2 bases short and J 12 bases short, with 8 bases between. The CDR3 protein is CASSQPTGPLHF. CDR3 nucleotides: TGTGCCAGCAGCCAACCGACAGGACCCCTCCACTTT.

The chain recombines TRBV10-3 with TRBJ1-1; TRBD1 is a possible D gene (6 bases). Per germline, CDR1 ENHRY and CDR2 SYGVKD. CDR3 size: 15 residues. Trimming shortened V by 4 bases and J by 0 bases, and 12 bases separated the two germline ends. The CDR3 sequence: CAISATGILNTEAFF. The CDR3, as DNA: TGTGCCATCAGTGCAACAGGGATACTGAACACTGAAGCTTTCTTT.

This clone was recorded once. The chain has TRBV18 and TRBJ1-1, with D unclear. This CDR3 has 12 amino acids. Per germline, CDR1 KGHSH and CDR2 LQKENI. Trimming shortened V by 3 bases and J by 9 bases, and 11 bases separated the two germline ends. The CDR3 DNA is TGTGCCAGCTCACCCAGGCCTTTGAAAGCTTTCTTT. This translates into CASSPRPLKAFF.